The rows below give T cell receptor beta chains drawn from one sample of a study of molecular identifiers for immune sequencing clone quantification. From the PCR reads, TCRdb called clonotypes with MiXCR, one entry per CDR3 protein. Here the sample spans 100,000 or so distinct CDR3 sequences, 36% being singletons. The sequencing sample was made of naive CD8+ T cells from blood, with Jurkat cell RNA spiked in. All receptors come from a human donor in good health. Some libraries in this study had Jurkat cell RNA spiked in. Each CDR3 is given with its conserved first and last residue. A D gene is named only where the DNA matches it firmly. Clone sizes are given selectively: once, few, many, or a class where the clone is expanded.

size	D	V	J	DNA	CDR3
many	.	TRBV7-2	TRBJ2-7	TGTGCCAGCAGCTTAGGCGGTATCTTTGAGCAGTACTTC	CASSLGGIFEQYF
few	.	TRBV24-1	TRBJ2-2	TGTGCCACCAGAGGGGCTTCGGGCACCGGGGAGCTGTTTTTT	CATRGASGTGELFF
few	TRBD1	TRBV6-5	TRBJ1-1	TGTGCCAGCAGTTCCGGGACAGGGACTTCTAGGGCTTTCTTT	CASSSGTGTSRAFF
few	TRBD2	TRBV7-7	TRBJ2-5	TGTGCCAGCAGCTTAGTTGACCTGCGGGAGGGTCCGCAAGAGACCCAGTACTTC	CASSLVDLREGPQETQYF
.	.	TRBV12-3/TRBV12-4	TRBJ2-5	TGTGCCAGCAGTGCCCAGGGAGGCGAAGAGACCCAGTACTTC	CASSAQGGEETQYF
few	TRBD2	TRBV27	TRBJ2-1	TGTGCCAGCAGGGGACTAGCGGTCCTCTACAATGAGCAGTTCTTC	CASRGLAVLYNEQFF
many	.	TRBV28	TRBJ2-5	TGTGCCAGCAGTTTAAAAGGGTACCAAGAGACCCAGTACTTC	CASSLKGYQETQYF
.	.	TRBV19	TRBJ2-7	TGTGCCAGTAGGCTCCCGACACCGACCAACGAGCAGTACTTC	CASRLPTPTNEQYF
.	.	TRBV20-1	TRBJ2-1	TGCAGTGCATCCTGGCTAGCAGCTTACAATGAGCAGTTCTTC	CSASWLAAYNEQFF
.	.	TRBV6-5	TRBJ2-3	TGTGCCAGCAGCCTGCGGGATACGCAGTATTTT	CASSLRDTQYF
.	TRBD2	TRBV19	TRBJ2-1	TGTGCCAGTCAGACGTCCGGGACTATCCACAATGAGCAGTTCTTC	CASQTSGTIHNEQFF
.	.	TRBV3-1	TRBJ1-1	TGTGCCAGCAGCCAAACAACAACTGAAGCTTTCTTT	CASSQTTTEAFF
.	TRBD1	TRBV13	TRBJ1-1	TGTGCCAGCAGCGAGAATCCTGGGACAGGAGGCACTGAAGCTTTCTTT	CASSENPGTGGTEAFF
.	TRBD2	TRBV7-6	TRBJ2-7	TGTGCCAGCAGCCAAATCGGACTAGGCGAGCAGTACTTC	CASSQIGLGEQYF
few	TRBD2	TRBV5-1	TRBJ2-1	TGCGCCAGCAGCTTGGAGGTAGCGGGAAGGGATGAGCAGTTCTTC	CASSLEVAGRDEQFF
few	.	TRBV10-1	TRBJ2-3	TGCGCCAGCAGTGAGTCGCGATTCACAGATACGCAGTATTTT	CASSESRFTDTQYF
many	TRBD1	TRBV20-1	TRBJ2-7	TGCAGTGCTAAAGAGGTCGGGGACAGTTCGTACGAGCAGTACTTC	CSAKEVGDSSYEQYF
few	.	TRBV7-9	TRBJ1-1	TGTGCCAGCAGCTTTGAGGGCCCCACTGAAGCTTTCTTT	CASSFEGPTEAFF
.	.	TRBV4-1	TRBJ2-2	TGCGCCAGCAGCCAAAGATCTCCCGGACACATGAACACCGGGGAGCTGTTATTT	CASSQRSPGHMNTGELLF
few	.	TRBV24-1	TRBJ2-1	TGTGCCACCAGTGATCCCGACCCGAACTCCTACAATGAGCAGTTCTTC	CATSDPDPNSYNEQFF
few	.	TRBV20-1	TRBJ1-4	TGCAGTGCTAGATCGGAGCAGGGGACCCCAGGGAGAACTAATGAAAAACTGTTTTTT	CSARSEQGTPGRTNEKLFF
.	TRBD2	TRBV11-2	TRBJ2-7	TGTGCCAGCAGCTCAATCGGGACTAGCGGTACCTACGAGCAGTACTTC	CASSSIGTSGTYEQYF
many	.	TRBV7-8	TRBJ2-4	TGTGCCAGCAGCGCAACCGGGACACAGAAGTACTTC	CASSATGTQKYF
few	.	TRBV6-2/TRBV6-3	TRBJ1-5	TGTGCCAGCTCAGGGGTTAGCAATCAGCCCCAGCATTTT	CASSGVSNQPQHF
many	.	TRBV4-2	TRBJ2-7	TGTGCCAGCAGCCGAGAGAGGGGATGGGACGAGCAGTACTTC	CASSRERGWDEQYF
.	.	TRBV7-2	TRBJ1-1	TGTGCCAGCAGCTTAGGGCCCCAGCGATTGAACACTGAAGCTTTCTTT	CASSLGPQRLNTEAFF
.	.	TRBV4-2	TRBJ1-1	TGTGCCAGCAGCCCAATGGGCGGTCCCCCTGAAGCTTTCTTT	CASSPMGGPPEAFF
many	.	TRBV7-4	TRBJ2-3	TGTGCCAGCAACCCGCGGGACACGACAGATACGCAGTATTTT	CASNPRDTTDTQYF
many	TRBD1	TRBV20-1	TRBJ2-7	TGCAGTGCTAGAGACAGGGGGCACGAGCAGTACTTC	CSARDRGHEQYF
.	.	TRBV7-3	TRBJ2-6	TGTGCCAGCAGCTTATTAAACGGGTATCACTCTGGGGCCATCGGCCTGACTTTC	CASSLLNGYHSGAIGLTF
few	.	TRBV7-9	TRBJ2-7	TGTGCCAGCAGCTCAGATCTTACGGCTTACGAGCAGTACTTC	CASSSDLTAYEQYF
many	.	TRBV9	TRBJ2-3	TGTGCCAGCAGCCCCAGAAGGGGCGGGAGCACAGATACGCAGTATTTT	CASSPRRGGSTDTQYF
few	.	TRBV20-1	TRBJ2-1	TGCAGTGCTAGATTCCCCGGCTCCTACAATGAGCAGTTCTTC	CSARFPGSYNEQFF
many	.	TRBV7-2	TRBJ1-5	TGTGCCAGCAGCTTAAGGGTTTTTCAGCCCCAGCATTTT	CASSLRVFQPQHF
.	.	TRBV11-3	TRBJ2-2	TGTGCCAGCAGCCCGGAGTCCGGGGAGCTGTTTTTT	CASSPESGELFF
many	.	TRBV5-1	TRBJ1-1	TGCGCCAGCAGGACTCTGAACACTGAAGCTTTCTTT	CASRTLNTEAFF
few	TRBD1	TRBV5-5	TRBJ2-1	TGTGCCAGCAAGGGTGCGGACAGGGCCTACAATGAGCAGTTCTTC	CASKGADRAYNEQFF
many	.	TRBV2	TRBJ2-1	TGTGCCAGCGGGCCGGGTTTCTTC	CASGPGFF
.	.	TRBV27	TRBJ2-1	TGTGCCAGCAGTTTAGGTCCCATTGAGCAGTTCTTC	CASSLGPIEQFF
.	.	TRBV6-2/TRBV6-3	TRBJ2-1	TGTGCCAGCAGCGGACTGAGGGGCAATGAGCAGTTCTTC	CASSGLRGNEQFF
many	TRBD2	TRBV27	TRBJ2-7	TGTGCCAGCAGTTTAGGACTAGCGGGAGTTAACGAGCAGTACTTC	CASSLGLAGVNEQYF
few	.	TRBV11-2	TRBJ2-1	TGTGCCAGCAGCACTAGGTACAGCTCCTACAATGAGCAGTTCTTC	CASSTRYSSYNEQFF
few	.	TRBV4-3	TRBJ2-5	TGCGCCAGCAGCCAAGGCCAGCAAGAGACCCAGTACTTC	CASSQGQQETQYF
many	.	TRBV25-1	TRBJ2-3	TGTGCCAGCAGGTTCGCGGACACAGATACGCAGTATTTT	CASRFADTDTQYF
.	TRBD2	TRBV20-1	TRBJ2-5	TGCAGTGCGCTCGGGACTAGCGCCCTAGGGGCCCAGTACTTC	CSALGTSALGAQYF
.	.	TRBV28	TRBJ2-5	TGTGTCAGCAGGGGCTATCAAGAGAACCAGTACTTC	CVSRGYQENQYF
.	TRBD2	TRBV20-1	TRBJ2-1	TGCAGTGCTAGAGATGCGGGAGGGTCCTACAATGAGCAGTTCTTC	CSARDAGGSYNEQFF
few	.	TRBV7-8	TRBJ1-1	TGTGCCAGCAGCACCGCCCCAGTAAGCACTGAAGCTTTCTTT	CASSTAPVSTEAFF
.	.	TRBV4-3	TRBJ2-5	TGCGCCAGCAGCCTATGGGGGGGCCAAGAGTCCCAGTACTTC	CASSLWGGQESQYF
.	.	TRBV7-2	TRBJ2-7	TGTGCCAGCAGCGGCCGGGGCCCGGCCTACGAGCAGTACTTC	CASSGRGPAYEQYF
few	TRBD2	TRBV2	TRBJ2-1	TGTGCCAGCAGGCCGACTAGCGGGAGAGGCGATGAGCAGTTCTTC	CASRPTSGRGDEQFF
few	.	TRBV4-1	TRBJ2-7	TGCGCCAGCAGCCAAGAGCCCACTTTTTCCTACGAGCAGTACTTC	CASSQEPTFSYEQYF
.	.	TRBV11-2	TRBJ2-7	TGTGCCAGCAGCTTAGCCCCACAGGGATACGAGCAGTACTTC	CASSLAPQGYEQYF
.	.	TRBV4-1	TRBJ2-3	TGCGCCAGCAGTTCCTGGGAGGCGGGGACAGATACGCAGTATTTT	CASSSWEAGTDTQYF
.	.	TRBV6-1	TRBJ1-1	TGTGCCAGCAGGTGGGGGGGTCCCCAAGCTTTCTTT	CASRWGGPQAFF
few	TRBD2	TRBV20-1	TRBJ2-1	TGCAGTGCTAGAACGGGACTAGCGGGAAGGGGTGAGCAGTTCTTC	CSARTGLAGRGEQFF